Listed here are 2 T cell receptor beta chains from one sample, sequenced in a study of radiotherapy plus CTLA-4 blockade in lung cancer. The data were produced by immunoSEQ multiplex PCR, yet TCRdb's version contains in-frame clones alone and is incomplete. In the table there are roughly 30,000 clones, approximately 75% of which are singletons. The material was peripheral blood, obtained from a patient treated with radiotherapy plus ipilimumab. These receptors originate from a human donor with non-small cell lung cancer that progressed on radiotherapy plus ipilimumab.

The V gene is TRBV7-2, the J gene TRBJ2-2, with a weak D call TRBD1 (6 bases). The V and J ends lost 4 bases and 3 bases respectively, with 12 bases between them. Germline V CDR1 and CDR2: SGHTA, FQGNSA. The CDR3 length is 15 residues. The CDR3 protein is CASSSPGQYTGELFF. The DNA of the CDR3 is TGTGCCAGCAGCTCACCAGGACAGTACACCGGGGAGCTGTTTTTT. The variable domain in full, with the rest retrieved from reference TRBV7-2 and TRBJ2-2, is GAGVSQSPSNKVTEKGKDVELRCDPISGHTALYWYRQSLGQGLEFLIYFQGNSAPDKSGLPSDRFSAERTGGSVSTLTIQRTQQEDSAVYLCASSSPGQYTGELFFGEGSRLTVL.

This clone was seen a handful of times. This rearrangement joins TRBV5-1 to TRBJ1-3; D remains unclear. Germline V gene sequence: CDR1 SGHRS, CDR2 YFSETQ. The CDR3 spans 13 residues. Trimming cost V 6 bases and J 1 base, with 8 bases left between them. This chain's CDR3 is CASNPGSGNTIYF. CDR3 DNA sequence: TGCGCCAGCAACCCGGGGTCTGGAAACACCATATATTTT. Complete variable domain (other parts from reference TRBV5-1 and TRBJ1-3): KAGVTQTPRYLIKTRGQQVTLSCSPISGHRSVSWYQQTPGQGLQFLFEYFSETQRNKGNFPGRFSGRQFSNSRSEMNVSTLELGDSALYLCASNPGSGNTIYFGEGSWLTVV.